The rows below give T cell receptor beta chains drawn from one sample of a study of CD8+ T cells in alopecia areata. Repertoires were generated with immunoSEQ multiplex PCR, while TCRdb's copy carries only in-frame clones and drops some. The data show more than 85,000 clones, roughly 47% seen once. Sequencing used CD4+ T cells sorted from blood. The receptors come from a human donor with alopecia areata. CDR3s include the opening cysteine and the closing phenylalanine or tryptophan. Each record gives: clone size, J gene, CDR3 length, V gene, D gene, CDR3 DNA, CDR3 protein. D genes are given only for firm matches. Only some rows state a clone size, as once, few, many or a class for expanded clones.

>NA|TRBJ1-2|13|TRBV7-9|NA
TGTGCCAGCAGCCCCCCCCAGGCTGGGGGCTACACCTTC
CASSPPQAGGYTF
>few|TRBJ2-3|15|TRBV5-1|NA
TGCGCCAGCAGCTCGACAGAATCTAGCACAGATACGCAGTATTTT
CASSSTESSTDTQYF
>NA|TRBJ2-5|12|TRBV7-6|NA
TGTGCCAGCAGCGCAGCTGTAGAGACCCAGTACTTC
CASSAAVETQYF
>NA|TRBJ2-5|16|TRBV5-1|TRBD2
TGCGCCAGCAGCTTAGGTCGGGGGGAGTCCCAAGAGACCCAGTACTTC
CASSLGRGESQETQYF
>few|TRBJ2-1|16|TRBV1|NA
TGCACCAGCAGCCCAAAAATCGGACTAGCAGGCCATGAGCAGTTCTTC
CTSSPKIGLAGHEQFF
>few|TRBJ2-1|15|TRBV5-1|NA
TGCGCCAGCAGCTTCCCCCGCGGGGTGCGTGATGAGCAGTTCTTC
CASSFPRGVRDEQFF
>NA|TRBJ2-3|15|TRBV5-4|NA
TGTGCCAGCACGACCCAAACTAGTGGTGGAGATACGCAGTATTTT
CASTTQTSGGDTQYF
>NA|TRBJ1-6|17|TRBV30|NA
TGTGCCTGGAGCAAAGCCCTGGGCACAGAGCGATCGTCACCCCTCCACTTT
CAWSKALGTERSSPLHF
>NA|TRBJ1-6|15|TRBV2|NA
TGTGCCAGCAAGGGGTATGGTTCCTATAATTCACCCCTCCACTTT
CASKGYGSYNSPLHF
>NA|TRBJ2-1|14|TRBV30|TRBD2
TGTGCCTGGAGTGTACCTAGCGGGGGAAATGAGCAGTTCTTC
CAWSVPSGGNEQFF
>NA|TRBJ2-5|12|TRBV30|NA
TGTGCCTGGAGTGCGGGTCGGGAGACCCAGTACTTC
CAWSAGRETQYF
>NA|TRBJ2-1|12|TRBV29-1|NA
TGCAGCGTTGAGGGGAAGTGGAATGAGCAGTTCTTC
CSVEGKWNEQFF
>NA|TRBJ1-1|15|TRBV30|NA
TGTGCCTGGAGTACCCGAGGGGGGACGAACACTGAAGCTTTCTTT
CAWSTRGGTNTEAFF
>NA|TRBJ1-6|13|TRBV29-1|NA
TGCAGCGTTGTCCCGGGACCAAATTCACCCCTCCACTTT
CSVVPGPNSPLHF
>NA|TRBJ2-1|14|TRBV6-4|TRBD2
TGTGCCAGCAGTGACTCTCCTAGCGGGACCCCGCGGTTCTTC
CASSDSPSGTPRFF
>NA|TRBJ2-5|21|TRBV29-1|NA
TGCAGCGTTGAAGAGTCGCCGACAGACAGCCCGGAAGCCTGGTACCAAGAGACCCAGTACTTC
CSVEESPTDSPEAWYQETQYF
>NA|TRBJ1-1|11|TRBV30|TRBD1
TGTGCCTGGAGTGCTGACAGGGTAGCTTTCTTT
CAWSADRVAFF
>NA|TRBJ2-7|13|TRBV4-3|NA
TGCGCCAGCAGCCAGGGGGGAAGGGGGGAGCAGTACTTC
CASSQGGRGEQYF
>NA|TRBJ1-2|13|TRBV30|NA
TGTGCCTGGAGTCGGTTTAGTAACTATGGCTACACCTTC
CAWSRFSNYGYTF
>few|TRBJ2-1|16|TRBV29-1|NA
TGCAGCGTTGAACTAGGTCTAGCGACACCCGGCAATGAGCAGTTCTTC
CSVELGLATPGNEQFF
>few|TRBJ1-1|13|TRBV7-2|TRBD1
TGTGCCAGCAGCCAAAACACAGGGGTAGAAGCTTTCTTT
CASSQNTGVEAFF
>NA|TRBJ2-1|16|TRBV2|TRBD2
TGTGCCAGCAGTGATGGGACTAGCGGGAGCATGGGCAAGCAGTTCTTC
CASSDGTSGSMGKQFF
>NA|TRBJ2-7|14|TRBV18|NA
TGTGCCAGCTCACCACAAGACGGGACCTACGAGCAGTACTTC
CASSPQDGTYEQYF
>few|TRBJ2-3|15|TRBV7-8|TRBD2
TGTGCCAGCAGCTCGGGGGGGGCAAGCACAGATACGCAGTATTTT
CASSSGGASTDTQYF
>NA|TRBJ2-3|11|TRBV6-6|NA
TGTGCCAGCAGTTTCTTGGATACGCAGTATTTT
CASSFLDTQYF
>NA|TRBJ1-5|13|TRBV29-1|TRBD1
TGCAGCGTTGAGGACAGGGTCGAAGGAAACCAGCATTTT
CSVEDRVEGNQHF
>NA|TRBJ2-5|12|TRBV30|TRBD1
TGTGCTAAACAGGGGTCTGGAGAGACCCAGTACTTC
CAKQGSGETQYF
>few|TRBJ2-7|12|TRBV28|TRBD2
TGTGCCGCGACTAGCGGGAACAACGAGCAGTACTTC
CAATSGNNEQYF
>NA|TRBJ2-3|15|TRBV29-1|NA
TGCAGCGCGGACCTTCCGAGGGTGAGCACAGATACGCAGTATTTT
CSADLPRVSTDTQYF
>few|TRBJ1-5|14|TRBV14|TRBD1
TGTGCCAGCAGCCAAGGACAGGGCAGGCAGCCCCAGCATTTT
CASSQGQGRQPQHF
>few|TRBJ2-7|11|TRBV30|NA
TGTGCCTATCAAGGGGGATACGAGCAGTACTTC
CAYQGGYEQYF
>NA|TRBJ2-1|15|TRBV2|TRBD2
TGTGCCAGCAGTGAACGCACTAGCGGGGACAATGAGCAGTTCTTC
CASSERTSGDNEQFF
>few|TRBJ1-5|14|TRBV7-2|NA
TGTGCCAGCAGCTTGACACATAGCAATCAGCCCCAGCATTTT
CASSLTHSNQPQHF
>few|TRBJ2-7|12|TRBV29-1|NA
TGCAGCGTTTCAGACAGCTCCTACGAGCAGTACTTC
CSVSDSSYEQYF
>few|TRBJ2-7|16|TRBV28|TRBD2
TGTGCCAGCAGTTTGACTAGCGGGGACACAGAACACGAGCAGTACTTC
CASSLTSGDTEHEQYF
>NA|TRBJ1-4|17|TRBV4-2|NA
TGTGCCAGCAGCCAAGAATTGGAGGTGTGGGCATCAAGAAAACTGTTTTTT
CASSQELEVWASRKLFF
>few|TRBJ2-3|15|TRBV4-1|NA
TGCGCCAGCAGCCCTGAGGGGCAGCCCCGAGATACGCAGTATTTT
CASSPEGQPRDTQYF
>few|TRBJ2-2|13|TRBV29-1|NA
TGCAGCGTTAGCCCCGAGGCCACCGGGGAGCTGTTTTTT
CSVSPEATGELFF
>NA|TRBJ2-7|12|TRBV6-6|NA
TGTGCCAGCAGCCGAACAGGGACCGAGCAGTACTTC
CASSRTGTEQYF